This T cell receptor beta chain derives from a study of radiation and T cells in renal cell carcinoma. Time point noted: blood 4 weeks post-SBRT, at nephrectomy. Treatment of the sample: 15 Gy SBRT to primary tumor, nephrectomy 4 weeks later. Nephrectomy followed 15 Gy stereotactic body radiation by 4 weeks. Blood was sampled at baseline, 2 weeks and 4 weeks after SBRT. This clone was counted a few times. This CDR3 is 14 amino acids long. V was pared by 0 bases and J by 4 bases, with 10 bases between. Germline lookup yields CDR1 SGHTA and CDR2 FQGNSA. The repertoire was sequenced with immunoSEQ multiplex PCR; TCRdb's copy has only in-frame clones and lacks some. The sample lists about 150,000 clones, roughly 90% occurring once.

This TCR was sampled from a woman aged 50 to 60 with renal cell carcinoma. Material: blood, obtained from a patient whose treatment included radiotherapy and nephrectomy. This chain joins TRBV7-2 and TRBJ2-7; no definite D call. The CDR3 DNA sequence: TGTGCCAGCAGCTTAGCTGATGGGCCATACGAGCAGTACTTC. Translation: CASSLADGPYEQYF. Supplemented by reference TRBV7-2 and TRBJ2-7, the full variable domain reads GAGVSQSPSNKVTEKGKDVELRCDPISGHTALYWYRQSLGQGLEFLIYFQGNSAPDKSGLPSDRFSAERTGGSVSTLTIQRTQQEDSAVYLCASSLADGPYEQYFGPGTRLTVT.